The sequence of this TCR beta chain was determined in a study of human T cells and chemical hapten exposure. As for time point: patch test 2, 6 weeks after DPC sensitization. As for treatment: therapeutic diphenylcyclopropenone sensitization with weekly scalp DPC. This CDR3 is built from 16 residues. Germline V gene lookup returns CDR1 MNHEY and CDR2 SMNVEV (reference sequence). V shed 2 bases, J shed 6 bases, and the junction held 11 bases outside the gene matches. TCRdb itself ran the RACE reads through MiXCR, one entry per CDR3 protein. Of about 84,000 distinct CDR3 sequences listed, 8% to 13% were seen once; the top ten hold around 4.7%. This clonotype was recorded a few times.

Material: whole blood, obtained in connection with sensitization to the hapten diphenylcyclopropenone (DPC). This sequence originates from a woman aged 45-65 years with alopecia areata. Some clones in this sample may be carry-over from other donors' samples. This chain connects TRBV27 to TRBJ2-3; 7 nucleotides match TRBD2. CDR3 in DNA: TGTGCCAGCAGTTTAGGGGGGGGAAGAAGACCCGATACGCAGTATTTT. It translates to CASSLGGGRRPDTQYF.